Presented here are 30 T cell receptor beta chains from one specimen sequenced in a study of shared clonotypes between healthy human individuals. Produced via immunoSEQ multiplex PCR; TCRdb's table is partial and in-frame only. The sample holds some 470,000 clones, about three quarters seen once. Sequenced material: PBMCs. These TCRs come from a woman in her thirties or forties in good health. Some clones in this sample may be carry-over from other donors' samples.

This clone appeared a few times. The chain employs TRBV19 and TRBJ1-5, with D possibly TRBD1 on 5 matching bases. Germline V lookup: CDR1 LNHDA, CDR2 SQIVND (reference sequence). The CDR3 loop spans 9 amino acids. V lost 11 bases and J lost 6, with 5 bases in between. CDR3 sequence: CAGGQPQHF. The CDR3 DNA reads TGTGCCGGGGGTCAGCCCCAGCATTTT.

This clone was picked up a small number of times. The J gene is TRBJ1-2, the V gene TRBV18; possible D gene TRBD1, 6 bases. The germline V gene encodes CDR1 KGHSH and CDR2 LQKENI. The CDR3 has 15 amino acids. V gave up 4 bases and J gave up 4 bases, with 16 bases separating them. CDR3 in amino acids: CASSLQVGAGYGYTF. CDR3 in DNA: TGTGCCAGCTCACTCCAAGTGGGGGCAGGCTATGGCTACACCTTC.

The V call is TRBV5-1, the J call TRBJ2-3; 8 positions agree with TRBD2. The CDR3 consists of 15 residues. CDR1 is SGHRS, CDR2 YFSETQ, per germline. V dropped 6 bases and J dropped 6; count of bases not matched to a gene: 12. CDR3 in amino acids: CASKQSGTRADTQYF. The DNA of the CDR3 is TGCGCCAGCAAACAATCCGGGACTAGGGCGGATACGCAGTATTTT.

The gene calls are TRBV7-9 and TRBJ1-3; D might be TRBD1 (5 bases). The CDR3 is 15 residues long. Germline CDR1 is SEHNR and CDR2 is FQNEAQ (reference sequence). The V end lost 1 base, the J end lost 3 bases, and 10 bases lay between the germline ends. The CDR3 is CASSLGGISGNTIYF. The CDR3 region has the DNA TGTGCCAGCAGCTTAGGGGGCATAAGTGGAAACACCATATATTTT.

In the case of this clone: A far larger clone is one base from this, pointing to a likely read error. Within the sample, other DNA sequences also encode this same CDR3. The V call is TRBV2, the J call TRBJ1-1; D perhaps matches TRBD1 (5 bases). The CDR3 is 13 amino acids. Trimming pared 7 bases from V and 3 bases from J, leaving 12 bases between. Germline CDR1 reads SNHLY; CDR2 reads FYNNEI. The CDR3 sequence: CASINGGDTEAFF. CDR3 bases: TGTGCCAGCATTAACGGGGGAGACACTGAAGCTTTCTTT.

This chain links TRBV29-1 with TRBJ2-7, with TRBD1 matching over 8 bases. The CDR3 is 14 residues long. V lost 4 bases and J lost 6; bases outside the gene matches: 11. Germline CDR1 and CDR2: SQVTM and ANQGSEA. The CDR3 protein is CSVGRSGQGREQYF. DNA of the CDR3: TGCAGCGTTGGGCGAAGTGGACAGGGACGCGAGCAGTACTTC.

J is TRBJ2-7 and V is TRBV18, with 7 nucleotides matching TRBD1. The germline V gene has CDR1 KGHSH and CDR2 LQKENI. This CDR3 has 14 residues. Trimming cost V 2 bases and J 6 bases; bases outside gene matches: 7. CDR3 in DNA: TGTGCCAGCTCACCATTTGGGCAGGGGGTCGAGCAGTACTTC. It yields the protein CASSPFGQGVEQYF.

The CDR3 loop is CASSLTPYSYEQYF. The CDR3 nucleotides are TGTGCCAGCAGCCTAACCCCCTACTCCTACGAGCAGTACTTC. The V call is TRBV13, the J call TRBJ2-5; D uncertain. The DNA end is more similar to TRBJ2-7, so the J call may be wrong. The CDR3 contains 14 residues. CDR1 and CDR2 (germline): PRHDT, FYEKMQ (reference sequence).

This chain connects TRBV10-3 to TRBJ2-7; D gene uncertain. Trimming cost V 7 bases and J 2 bases, with 12 bases left between them. Germline CDR1 is ENHRY and CDR2 is SYGVKD. The CDR3 totals 13 residues. CDR3 nucleotides: TGTGCCATCACGGCCCAAGAGACCTACGAGCAGTACTTC. The encoded protein is CAITAQETYEQYF.

The genes are TRBV19 and TRBJ2-7, with 11 positions matching TRBD2. After removal of 4 bases from V and 5 bases from J, the junction contained 1 base not matched to a gene. Per germline, CDR1 LNHDA and CDR2 SQIVND (reference sequence). This CDR3 has 13 amino acids. The DNA of the CDR3 is TGTGCCAGTAGTAAGACTAGCGGGAACGAGCAGTACTTC. This codes for CASSKTSGNEQYF.

This chain uses TRBV7-6 with TRBJ2-3, with unresolved D. The germline CDR1 and CDR2 sequences are SGHVS and FNYEAQ. CDR3 length equals 14 residues. Trimming left V 1 base short and J 0 bases short, with 5 bases between. Here the CDR3 DNA reads TGTGCCAGCAGCTTAGTCAGCAGCACAGATACGCAGTATTTT. Its translation is CASSLVSSTDTQYF.

The chain joins TRBV16 to TRBJ2-2; TRBD1 matches 8 bases. V shed 1 base and J 0 bases; nucleotides not matched to a gene: 13. The germline V gene has CDR1 KGHSY and CDR2 FQNENV. CDR3 size: 20 residues. CDR3 residues: CASSQYAPDRAPSNTGELFF. The DNA of the CDR3 is TGTGCCAGCAGCCAATACGCGCCGGACAGGGCCCCATCGAACACCGGGGAGCTGTTTTTT.

This rearrangement joins TRBV7-9 to TRBJ2-1, with 8 bases fitting TRBD1. The V gene's germline CDR1 is SEHNR and CDR2 FQNEAQ (reference sequence). Germline trimming cut 0 bases from V and 2 bases from J; bases unmatched to any gene: 6. This CDR3 region has 17 residues. The CDR3 coding sequence is TGTGCCAGCAGCTTAGCGCCCGGACAGGGACCCTACAATGAGCAGTTCTTC. It is translated as CASSLAPGQGPYNEQFF.

Points on this clone: Other nucleotide sequences from this sample produce the same CDR3. The chain combines TRBV6-1 with TRBJ1-5; D is unclear. From germline, CDR1 is MNHNS and CDR2 SASEGT. Trimming removed 3 bases at V and 3 bases at J, with 3 bases between. The CDR3 totals 12 residues. The CDR3 spells CASSDTNQPQHF. The CDR3 region has the DNA TGTGCCAGCAGTGATACCAATCAGCCCCAGCATTTT.

V and J are TRBV7-9 and TRBJ1-4, with TRBD1 as a possible D gene (5 bases). V was shortened by 1 base and J by 8 bases, with 17 bases between the two germline ends. Per germline, CDR1 SEHNR and CDR2 FQNEAQ (reference sequence). The length of the CDR3 is 16 residues. CDR3 region: CASSLEGRGAGEKLFF. The CDR3 DNA sequence: TGTGCCAGCAGCTTAGAGGGACGAGGGGCAGGAGAAAAACTGTTTTTT.

The genes are TRBV28 and TRBJ2-7; 10 nucleotides match TRBD1. CDR1 MDHEN and CDR2 SYDVKM come from the germline V gene. V lost 4 bases and J lost 5; bases outside the gene matches: 5. The CDR3 loop spans 14 amino acids. As DNA, the CDR3 is TGTGCCAGCAGTTCCCCCGGGACAGGGGACGAGCAGTACTTC. Amino acid sequence: CASSSPGTGDEQYF.

This chain joins TRBV5-1 and TRBJ2-5, with 9 bases that match TRBD1. The CDR3 spans 15 residues. V lost 4 bases, J lost 5 bases, and 9 bases stayed unmatched. Germline V lookup: CDR1 SGHRS, CDR2 YFSETQ. Written as DNA, the CDR3 is TGCGCCAGCAGCACACAGGGGGCCTCTGGCGAGACCCAGTACTTC. Its translation is CASSTQGASGETQYF.

The rearrangement links TRBV27 to TRBJ1-1; the D gene is possibly TRBD1 (6 bases). There are 15 residues in the CDR3. CDR1 is MNHEY, CDR2 SMNVEV, per germline (reference sequence). Between the trimmed V and J ends, which lost 4 bases and 5 bases, there was a span of 17 bases. CDR3 coding DNA: TGTGCCAGCAGTTCGTTCACAGGGAGGACGACTGAAGCTTTCTTT. This sequence encodes CASSSFTGRTTEAFF.

This rearrangement joins TRBV29-1 to TRBJ2-7; 9 nucleotides align to TRBD2. The germline CDR1 and CDR2 sequences are SQVTM and ANQGSEA. The V gene end was trimmed by 3 bases and the J gene end by 7 bases; junction bases not matched to a gene: 13. The CDR3 is made up of 15 amino acids. CDR3 bases: TGCAGCGTTGAGGTTTTTCGGCGGGAGGGCCGGGAGCAGTACTTC. Translation gives CSVEVFRREGREQYF.

The V gene is TRBV2, the J gene TRBJ1-5, with 10 bases matching TRBD1. The V gene end was trimmed by 5 bases and the J gene end by 5 bases; junction bases not matched to a gene: 3. This CDR3 is built from 14 residues. CDR1 and CDR2 (germline): SNHLY, FYNNEI. The CDR3 DNA follows: TGTGCCAGCAGTCCGGACAGGGGGGATCAGCCCCAGCATTTT. Encoded protein: CASSPDRGDQPQHF.

The chain joins TRBV28 to TRBJ2-4; D is undetermined. The CDR3 contains 12 residues. Germline V gives CDR1 MDHEN, CDR2 SYDVKM. With 3 bases removed from V and 9 bases from J, the gap between germline ends came to 9 bases. Written as DNA, the CDR3 is TGTGCCAGCAGTTTTACAGCCGGCATTCAGTACTTC. Translating gives CASSFTAGIQYF.

J is TRBJ2-7 and V is TRBV9; 7 positions agree with TRBD2. Per the germline V gene, CDR1 is SGDLS and CDR2 is YYNGEE. This CDR3 spans 15 amino acids. V trimming: 0 bases; J trimming: 4 bases; junction bases outside the gene matches: 7. The CDR3 sequence is CASSVGGGSVYEQYF. The CDR3, as DNA: TGTGCCAGCAGCGTAGGGGGCGGGAGCGTGTACGAGCAGTACTTC.

This clone has a handful of counts. This rearrangement joins TRBV5-1 to TRBJ2-2; D uncertain. Trimming stripped 0 bases from V and 9 bases from J, with 9 bases between. The length of the CDR3 is 13 residues. CDR1 SGHRS and CDR2 YFSETQ come from the germline V gene. DNA for the CDR3: TGCGCCAGCAGCTTGGCCGGGTACCGGGAGCTGTTTTTT. Protein product: CASSLAGYRELFF.

DNA of the CDR3: TGTGCCAGCAGCTTGGCCGTAGGCAGCCAAGAGACCCAGTACTTC. Protein sequence: CASSLAVGSQETQYF. This sequence joins TRBV5-6 and TRBJ2-5, with D hard to call. CDR3 length: 15 amino acids. V was trimmed by 0 bases and J by 1 base, leaving 10 bases between them. CDR1 is SGHDT and CDR2 is YYEEEE in the germline V gene.

This chain connects TRBV10-2 to TRBJ2-3; 10 bases fit TRBD2. The germline CDR1 and CDR2 sequences are WSHSY and SAAADI. After removal of 10 bases from V and 3 bases from J, the junction contained 4 bases not matched to a gene. This CDR3 is 13 amino acids long. The CDR3 DNA is TGCGCCACCACTAGCGGGATGACAGATACGCAGTATTTT. Its protein product is CATTSGMTDTQYF.

The chain is built from TRBV4-2 and TRBJ1-2; weak D call: TRBD1 (6 bases). This CDR3 comprises 15 residues. V lost 4 bases and J lost 0, with 12 bases in between. CDR1 LGHNA and CDR2 YNFKEQ come from the germline V gene. The CDR3 sequence is CASSPLDSANYGYTF. The CDR3 DNA is TGTGCCAGCAGCCCTTTGGACAGCGCTAACTATGGCTACACCTTC.

The gene calls are TRBV5-1 and TRBJ2-3, with 7 nucleotides matching TRBD1. Trimming took 4 bases from V and 0 from J; bases not matched to a gene: 8. This CDR3 is built from 16 residues. Germline V gene sequence: CDR1 SGHRS, CDR2 YFSETQ. CDR3 sequence reads: CASSRNRGSSTDTQYF. Written as DNA, the CDR3 is TGCGCCAGCAGCAGAAACAGGGGATCGAGCACAGATACGCAGTATTTT.

CDR3 amino acids: CASSLGGSGYEQYF. The CDR3 DNA follows: TGTGCCAGCAGCTTAGGGGGTAGCGGATACGAGCAGTACTTC. The chain recombines TRBV7-3 with TRBJ2-7, with a tentative D call TRBD2 (6 bases). The ends were cut back, 2 bases at V and 4 bases at J, with 12 bases in the middle. The CDR3 runs 14 residues. Germline-derived CDR1 and CDR2 are SGHTA and FQGTGA.

The V call is TRBV11-3, the J call TRBJ2-1; a weak D match, TRBD2 (6 bases). The CDR3 covers 13 residues. Trimming took 5 bases from V and 9 from J, leaving 14 bases between them. From germline, CDR1 is SGHNT and CDR2 YENEEA. In nucleotides, the CDR3 is TGTGCCAGCAGCGCCCGACTAGTTAGTGAGCAGTTCTTC. Protein: CASSARLVSEQFF. Based on the CDR3 plus reference TRBV11-3 and TRBJ2-1, the full variable domain is EAGVVQSPRYKIIEKKQPVAFWCNPISGHNTLYWYLQNLGQGPELLIRYENEEAVDDSQLPKDRFSAERLKGVDSTLKIQPAELGDSAVYLCASSARLVSEQFFGPGTRLTVL.

The chain combines TRBV9 with TRBJ1-4; D uncertain. Trimming removed 3 bases from V and 3 bases from J, with 12 bases in between. This CDR3 comprises 15 residues. Germline CDR1 reads SGDLS; CDR2 reads YYNGEE. CDR3 DNA: TGTGCCAGCAGCGCCTCCCTCGGTCCTAATGAAAAACTGTTTTTT. Amino acid sequence: CASSASLGPNEKLFF.